This T cell receptor beta chain was observed in a study of vaccination effects on CD4 cells after COVID-19. Pools of viral peptides were used by the ViraFEST assay to expand antigen-specific CD4+ T cells ahead of sequencing. A 10-day culture period preceded the isolation of CD4+ T cells. In the vaccine recipients, nucleocapsid antibodies were negative and there was no prior SARS-CoV-2 infection. Culturing of a few million PBMC per well took place with roughly 10 IU/ml IL-2 and about 9.3 ug/ml peptides. It was on days 3 and 7 that half the medium was replaced with IL-2 medium. Study outcomes and limitations: Healthy vaccinees had only 1 of 255 vaccine-induced clones cross-react with common cold coronaviruses.

Remarks on this clone: Antigen: not known.

Here immunoSEQ multiplex PCR was the method, and the copy in TCRdb shows in-frame clones only, minus some. The sample yields roughly 30,000 clones, approximately 72% seen once. V was clipped by 3 bases and J by 4 bases; unmatched bases: 6. Germline V gives CDR1 SGHRS, CDR2 YFSETQ. There are 14 residues in the CDR3. The TCR sequence derives from a human donor who received a COVID-19 vaccine. The specimen comprised CD4+ T cells from PBMCs cultured with SARS-CoV-2 spike peptides, sampled before COVID-19 vaccination. V gene TRBV5-1 combines with J gene TRBJ1-1; 7 bases line up with TRBD1. CDR3 sequence reads: CASSSTGVRTEAFF. The CDR3 DNA reads TGCGCCAGCAGCTCAACAGGGGTCCGCACTGAAGCTTTCTTT.